Sequencing of this T cell receptor (beta chain) was carried out in a study of T cells in Graves' hyperthyroidism and ophthalmopathy. Study background: Peripheral blood collection took place at initial diagnosis, before any treatment.

Uncontrolled infection, other autoimmune disease, pregnancy or lactation excluded patients. The CDR3 spans 14 residues. Losses at the gene ends were 3 bases for V and 11 bases for J; bases not matched to a gene: 10. Germline V gene data show CDR1 as SGHTA and CDR2 as FQGNSA. TCR beta CDR3 sequences were amplified from RNA transcripts. An initial round of RT-PCR targeting the TCR CDR3 relied on the HTBI primer set. In TCRdb, the multiplex PCR reads were re-called with MiXCR into one record per CDR3 protein. Among hundreds of thousands of distinct CDR3 sequences listed, approximately 40% were seen once. A note on this clonotype: Its antigen remains unidentified.

Study results and caveats: Peripheral blood also featured most of the thyroid clonotypes expanded above 0.001. Ophthalmopathy, which appeared later, was predicted by the model a median approximately 6.7 months before onset.

The chain combines TRBV7-2 with TRBJ1-5; 7 positions match TRBD1. The TCR was taken from a man aged 18 to 30 with Graves' hyperthyroidism. The sequencing sample was made of blood. CDR3 coding DNA: TGTGCCAGCAGCTTGACAGGGACGGGAGAGACCCAGCATTTT. It translates to CASSLTGTGETQHF.